This T cell receptor beta chain appears in the sequencing data of a study of a mutant IDH1 vaccine in newly diagnosed glioma. TCRdb keeps only in-frame clones here, not all; method: immunoSEQ multiplex PCR. The data hold about 40,000 clones, with around 83% observed a single time. The time point here: week 11, during vaccination. The vaccine gave 300 ug of a 20-mer mutant IDH1 peptide subcutaneously per dose. Overall study results and limits: Of the patients, less than 95% had vaccine-induced immune responses.

Points on this clone: Its antigen is not known.

Sequenced material: PBMCs, taken from a glioma patient whose treatment included an IDH1 peptide vaccine. The source is a middle-aged man with glioma.

The chain's CDR3 is CSGEEGETQYF. The CDR3 nucleotides are TGCAGTGGGGAGGAGGGAGAGACCCAGTACTTC. This rearrangement joins TRBV20-1 to TRBJ2-5; possibly TRBD2 for D (6 bases). The CDR3 has 11 residues. V lost 7 bases, J lost 4 bases, and 10 bases lay in between. CDR1 and CDR2 (germline): DFQATT, SNEGSKA (reference sequence).